There are many counts of the clone carrying this TCR beta chain. Its antigen is currently unknown. The sample originates from a study of T-cell reconstitution after alpha-beta-depleted transplantation in children. General observations from the study: It was newly produced T cells that mostly accounted for T-cell counts and diversity one year after transplant. Certain patients had high TCRbeta diversity at day 60, and it came from recipient T cells and thymic progenitors that survived. Several hundred rapidly expanded clones from non-depleted graft cells reportedly supplied alpha-beta T cells about two months post-transplant.

TCRbeta library preparation incorporated unique molecular identifiers. TCRdb reprocessed the PCR reads with MiXCR, giving one entry per CDR3 protein. The table includes about 300,000 distinct CDR3 sequences, almost 8% detected once. CDR3 length equals 15 residues. V dropped 10 bases and J dropped 5 bases, with 22 bases sitting between them. The rearrangement uses TRBV12-3 or TRBV12-4 and TRBJ2-3; D may be TRBD2 (7 bases). The sequence came from a female patient aged 2-10 years who had a stem cell transplant for Fanconi anemia, so the T cells may come from the graft donor. The source material was peripheral blood, sampled 360 days after TCRalphabeta/CD19-depleted stem cell transplant. The CDR3 DNA follows: TGTGCCACCAGCGGAGGGGGGGGGCCTAAAGATACGCAGTATTTT. As protein: CATSGGGGPKDTQYF.